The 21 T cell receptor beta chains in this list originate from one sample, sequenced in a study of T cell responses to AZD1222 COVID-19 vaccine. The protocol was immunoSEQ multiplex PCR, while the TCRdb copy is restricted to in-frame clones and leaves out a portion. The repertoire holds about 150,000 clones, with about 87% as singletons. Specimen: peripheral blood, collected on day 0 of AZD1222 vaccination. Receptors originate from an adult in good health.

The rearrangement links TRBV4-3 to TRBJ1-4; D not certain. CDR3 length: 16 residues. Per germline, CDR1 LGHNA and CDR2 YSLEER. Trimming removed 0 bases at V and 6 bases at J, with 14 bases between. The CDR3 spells CASSQEAWGYDEKLFF. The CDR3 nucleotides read TGCGCCAGCAGCCAAGAAGCGTGGGGTTATGATGAAAAACTGTTTTTT.

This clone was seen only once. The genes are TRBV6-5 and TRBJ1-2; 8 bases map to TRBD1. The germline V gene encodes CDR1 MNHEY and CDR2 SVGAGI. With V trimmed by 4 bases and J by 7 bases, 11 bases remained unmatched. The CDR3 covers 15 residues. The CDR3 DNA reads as TGTGCCAGCAGTTCCACAGGGGGGTCGCTGGCTGGCTACACCTTC. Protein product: CASSSTGGSLAGYTF.

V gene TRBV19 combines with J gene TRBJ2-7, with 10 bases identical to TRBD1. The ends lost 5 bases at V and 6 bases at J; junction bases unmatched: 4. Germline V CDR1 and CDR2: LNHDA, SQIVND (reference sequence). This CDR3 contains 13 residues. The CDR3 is CASSGDRGFEQYF. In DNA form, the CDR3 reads TGTGCCAGTAGTGGGGACAGGGGTTTCGAGCAGTACTTC. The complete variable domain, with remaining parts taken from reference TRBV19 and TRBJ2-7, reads DGGITQSPKYLFRKEGQNVTLSCEQNLNHDAMYWYRQDPGQGLRLIYYSQIVNDFQKGDIAEGYSVSREKKESFPLTVTSAQKNPTAFYLCASSGDRGFEQYFGPGTRLTVT.

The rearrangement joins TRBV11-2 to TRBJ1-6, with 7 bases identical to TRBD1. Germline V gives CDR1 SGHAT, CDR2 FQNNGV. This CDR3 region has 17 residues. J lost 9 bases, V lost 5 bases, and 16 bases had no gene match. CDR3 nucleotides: TGTGCCAGCAGCCCCCATCAGGGGGGGCGGTGGGCTTCACCCCTCCACTTT. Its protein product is CASSPHQGGRWASPLHF.

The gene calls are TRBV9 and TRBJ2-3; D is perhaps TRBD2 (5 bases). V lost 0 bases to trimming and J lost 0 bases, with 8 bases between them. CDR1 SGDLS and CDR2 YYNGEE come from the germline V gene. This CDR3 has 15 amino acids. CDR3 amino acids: CASSVESSSTDTQYF. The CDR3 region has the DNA TGTGCCAGCAGCGTAGAGTCTAGCAGCACAGATACGCAGTATTTT.

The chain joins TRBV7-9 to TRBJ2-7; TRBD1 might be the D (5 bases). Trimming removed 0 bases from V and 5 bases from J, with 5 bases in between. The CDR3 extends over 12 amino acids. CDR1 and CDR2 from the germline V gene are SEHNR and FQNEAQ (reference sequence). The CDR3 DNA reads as TGTGCCAGCAGCTTAGCGACAGACGAGCAGTACTTC. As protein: CASSLATDEQYF.

The CDR3 region has the DNA TGTGCCAGCAGCCAAGATGCGGGCAGGGTTAATGAAAAACTGTTTTTT. It encodes CASSQDAGRVNEKLFF. This chain connects TRBV3-1 (or the pseudogene TRBV3-2) to TRBJ1-4; D perhaps matches TRBD1 (5 bases). The CDR3 is 16 amino acids. Germline V lookup: CDR1 LGHDT, CDR2 YNNKEL (reference sequence). V lost 0 bases and J 4 bases, leaving 12 bases between the germline ends.

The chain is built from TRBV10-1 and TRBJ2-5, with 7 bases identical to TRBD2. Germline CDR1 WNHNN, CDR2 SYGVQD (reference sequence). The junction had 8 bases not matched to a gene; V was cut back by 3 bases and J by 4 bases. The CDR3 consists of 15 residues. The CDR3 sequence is CASSDEAREGETQYF. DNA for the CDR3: TGCGCCAGCAGTGATGAAGCTAGGGAGGGAGAGACCCAGTACTTC.

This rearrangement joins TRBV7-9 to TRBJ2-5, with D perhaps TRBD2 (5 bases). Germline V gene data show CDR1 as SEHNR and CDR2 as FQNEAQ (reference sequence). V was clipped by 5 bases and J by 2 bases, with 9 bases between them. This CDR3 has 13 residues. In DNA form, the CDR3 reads TGTGCCAGCAGCACCCGGGGTCAAGAGACCCAGTACTTC. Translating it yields CASSTRGQETQYF.

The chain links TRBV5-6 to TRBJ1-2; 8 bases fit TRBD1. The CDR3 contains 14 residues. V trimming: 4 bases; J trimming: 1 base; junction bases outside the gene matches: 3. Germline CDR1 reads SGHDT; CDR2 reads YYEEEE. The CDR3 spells CASSPGGLNYGYTF. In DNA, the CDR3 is TGTGCCAGCAGCCCAGGGGGCCTTAACTATGGCTACACCTTC.

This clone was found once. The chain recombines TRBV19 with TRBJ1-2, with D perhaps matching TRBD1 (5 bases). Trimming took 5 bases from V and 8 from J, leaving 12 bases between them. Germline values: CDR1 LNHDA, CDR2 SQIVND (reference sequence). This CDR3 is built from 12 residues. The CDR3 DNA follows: TGTGCCAGTAGTCTATCCGGGGACGGCTACACCTTC. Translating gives CASSLSGDGYTF.

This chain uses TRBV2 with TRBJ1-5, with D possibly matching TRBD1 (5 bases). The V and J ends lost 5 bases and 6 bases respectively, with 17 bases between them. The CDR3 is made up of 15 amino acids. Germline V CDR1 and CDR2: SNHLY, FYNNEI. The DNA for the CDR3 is TGTGCCAGCAGTCCCGGCGTCGTTGGGGGTCAGCCCCAGCATTTT. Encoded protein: CASSPGVVGGQPQHF. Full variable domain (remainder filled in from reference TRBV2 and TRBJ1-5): EPEVTQTPSHQVTQMGQEVILRCVPISNHLYFYWYRQILGQKVEFLVSFYNNEISEKSEIFDDQFSVERPDGSNFTLKIRSTKLEDSAMYFCASSPGVVGGQPQHFGDGTRLSIL.

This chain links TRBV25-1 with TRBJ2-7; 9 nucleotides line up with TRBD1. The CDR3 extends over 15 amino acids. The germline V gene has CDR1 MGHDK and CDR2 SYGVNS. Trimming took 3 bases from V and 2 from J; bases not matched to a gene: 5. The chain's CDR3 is CASSDGQGRPYEQYF. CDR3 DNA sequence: TGTGCCAGCAGTGACGGACAGGGGAGACCCTACGAGCAGTACTTC.

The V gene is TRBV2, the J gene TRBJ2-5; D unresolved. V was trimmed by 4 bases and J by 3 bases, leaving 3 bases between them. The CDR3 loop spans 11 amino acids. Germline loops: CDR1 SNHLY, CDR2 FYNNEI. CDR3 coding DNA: TGTGCCAGCAGTGGGGAAGAGACCCAGTACTTC. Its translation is CASSGEETQYF.

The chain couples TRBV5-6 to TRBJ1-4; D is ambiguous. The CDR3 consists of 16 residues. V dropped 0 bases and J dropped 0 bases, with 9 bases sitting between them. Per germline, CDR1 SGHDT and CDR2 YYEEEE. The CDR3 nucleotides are TGTGCCAGCAGCTTGGGCGGGGTGTCAACTAATGAAAAACTGTTTTTT. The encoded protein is CASSLGGVSTNEKLFF.

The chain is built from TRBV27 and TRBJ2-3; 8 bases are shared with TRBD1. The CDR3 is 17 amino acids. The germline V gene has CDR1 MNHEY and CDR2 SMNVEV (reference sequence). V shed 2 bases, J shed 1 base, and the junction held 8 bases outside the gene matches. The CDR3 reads CASSLTPTGVGTDTQYF. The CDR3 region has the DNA TGTGCCAGCAGTTTAACCCCGACAGGGGTAGGCACAGATACGCAGTATTTT.

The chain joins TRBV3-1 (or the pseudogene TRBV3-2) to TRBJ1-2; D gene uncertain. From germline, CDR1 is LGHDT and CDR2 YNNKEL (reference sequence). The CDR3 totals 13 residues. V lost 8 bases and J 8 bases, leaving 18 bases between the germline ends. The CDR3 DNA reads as TGTGCCAGCCAGGAGGAGGGATTGGAAGGCTACACCTTC. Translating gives CASQEEGLEGYTF.

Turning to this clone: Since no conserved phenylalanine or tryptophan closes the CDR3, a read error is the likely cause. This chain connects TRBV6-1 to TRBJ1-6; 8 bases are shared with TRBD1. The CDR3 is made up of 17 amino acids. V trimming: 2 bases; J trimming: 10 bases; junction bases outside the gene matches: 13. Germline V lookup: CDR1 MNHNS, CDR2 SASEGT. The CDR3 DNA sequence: TGTGCCAGCAGTGAAATGGCTCGAAGGACAGGGCAATCACCCCTCCACCTT. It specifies CASSEMARRTGQSPLHL.

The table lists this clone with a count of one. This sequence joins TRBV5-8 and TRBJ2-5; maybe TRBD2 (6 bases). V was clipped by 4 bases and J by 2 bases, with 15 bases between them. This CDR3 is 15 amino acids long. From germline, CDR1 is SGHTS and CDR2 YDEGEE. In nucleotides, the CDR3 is TGTGCCAGCAGCGCAGCCGGGACTTTGCAAGAGACCCAGTACTTC. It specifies CASSAAGTLQETQYF.

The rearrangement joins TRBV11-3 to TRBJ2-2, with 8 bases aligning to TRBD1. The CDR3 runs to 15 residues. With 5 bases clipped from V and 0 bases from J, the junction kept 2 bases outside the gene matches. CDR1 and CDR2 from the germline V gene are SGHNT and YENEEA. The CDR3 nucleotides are TGTGCCAGCAGCCCGACAGGGGCGAACACCGGGGAGCTGTTTTTT. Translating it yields CASSPTGANTGELFF.

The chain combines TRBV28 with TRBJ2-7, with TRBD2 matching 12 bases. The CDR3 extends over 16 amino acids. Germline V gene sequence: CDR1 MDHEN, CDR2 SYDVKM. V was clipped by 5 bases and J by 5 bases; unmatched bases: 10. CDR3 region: CASSRPLAGGRNEQYF. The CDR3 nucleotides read TGTGCCAGCAGTCGCCCGCTAGCGGGGGGGCGGAACGAGCAGTACTTC.